What follows are 5 T cell receptor beta chains derived from one specimen sequenced in a study of blood T cells in healthy people across ages (dated by TCRdb to the mid-2010s). Receptor libraries were prepared by 5' RACE. Sequencing was carried out with an Illumina HiSeq 2500. A second about 7 to 12 cycle PCR used a sample-barcoded 5' primer and a J-beta primer mix. The public sequencing data were trimmed at Q25 with fastp and processed into clonotypes with MiXCR by TCRdb, which kept only in-frame beta chains. Duplicate CDR3 protein sequences are folded into a single record with the most common DNA and genes. For this sample the table gives hundreds of thousands of distinct CDR3 sequences, of which roughly two fifths were detected only once. The ten largest clones represent 30% of the sample. What was sequenced was blood. Source of these receptors: an elderly man in good health.

Details on this clonotype: One base away lies a much larger clone, so this may be a sequencing read error. V usage is TRBV10-3 and J usage is TRBJ2-5; weak D call: TRBD2 (5 bases). CDR1 ENHRY and CDR2 SYGVKD come from the germline V gene. Trimming removed 2 bases from V and 5 bases from J, with 12 bases in between. The CDR3 is 14 amino acids. CDR3 residues: CAISEEGGGETQYF. The CDR3 bases are TGTGCCATCAGTGAGGAGGGCGGTGGGGAGACCCAGTACTTC.

The rearrangement links TRBV11-2 to TRBJ2-4; D is ambiguous. The germline CDR1 and CDR2 sequences are SGHAT and FQNNGV. The length of the CDR3 is 15 residues. V lost 2 bases to trimming and J lost 0 bases, with 8 bases between them. CDR3 in amino acids: CASSLSSLAKNIQYF. The CDR3 nucleotides read TGTGCCAGCAGCTTATCCTCCCTAGCCAAAAACATTCAGTACTTC.

The V gene is TRBV2, the J gene TRBJ2-3, with D possibly TRBD1 on 7 matching bases. CDR1 is SNHLY and CDR2 is FYNNEI in the germline V gene. Trimming stripped 2 bases from V and 8 bases from J, with 17 bases between. The CDR3 spans 15 residues. This CDR3 is CASSERAAGGGTQYF. The DNA for the CDR3 is TGTGCCAGCAGTGAAAGGGCGGCAGGGGGAGGTACGCAGTATTTT.

CDR3 sequence: CSVGRGQGNFNEQYF. The CDR3 DNA is TGCAGCGTTGGAAGGGGACAGGGGAATTTCAACGAGCAGTACTTC. The V and J genes are TRBV29-1 and TRBJ2-4, with 10 bases fitting TRBD1. The J call may be wrong; the DNA end is better matched by TRBJ2-7. CDR3 length: 15 amino acids. Germline V gene lookup returns CDR1 SQVTM and CDR2 ANQGSEA.

This CDR3 is CASSRGAGRSSYEQYF. DNA of the CDR3: TGCGCCAGCAGCCGAGGAGCCGGGAGGAGCTCCTACGAGCAGTACTTC. The rearrangement uses TRBV5-1 and TRBJ2-7; 7 nucleotides match TRBD2. Germline V gene sequence: CDR1 SGHRS, CDR2 YFSETQ. The V segment lost 4 bases and the J segment 0 bases; nucleotides outside the gene matches: 10. CDR3 length equals 16 residues.